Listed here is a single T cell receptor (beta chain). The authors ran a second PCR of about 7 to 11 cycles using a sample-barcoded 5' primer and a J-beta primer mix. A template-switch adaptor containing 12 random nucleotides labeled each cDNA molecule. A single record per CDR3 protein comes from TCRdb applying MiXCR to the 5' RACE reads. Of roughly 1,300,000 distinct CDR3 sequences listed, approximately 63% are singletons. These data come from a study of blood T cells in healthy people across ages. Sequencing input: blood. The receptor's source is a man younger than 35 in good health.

This CDR3 is CSAKVRGSQPQHF. Here the CDR3 DNA reads TGCAGTGCTAAAGTAAGGGGGTCTCAGCCCCAGCATTTT. The chain is built from TRBV20-1 and TRBJ1-5; TRBD1 might be the D (6 bases). Between the trimmed V and J ends, which lost 4 bases and 6 bases, there was a span of 13 bases. The germline gives CDR1 DFQATT, CDR2 SNEGSKA (reference sequence). The CDR3 is 13 amino acids.